This T cell receptor beta chain was retrieved from a study of cytomegalovirus exposure and HLA in healthy donors. For the study at large: Sequencing of some 190 million T cells in an earlier analysis found 100 million to 140 million unique TCR beta sequences. The study placed approximately 78% of its 350 to 400 genotyped donors in the Caucasian-associated ancestry cluster.

Germline V lookup: CDR1 PRHDT, CDR2 FYEKMQ (reference sequence). The CDR3 is 15 amino acids. Trimming took 4 bases from V and 6 from J; bases not matched to a gene: 8. This PCR relied on a set of 60 Vbeta primers and 13 Jbeta primers. Data came from immunoSEQ multiplex PCR; TCRdb stores just in-frame clones and leaves some out. The sample includes some 180,000 clones, around 80% of them seen just once. Source material: PBMCs. The rearrangement links TRBV13 to TRBJ1-4; TRBD1 matches at 7 bases. The TCR comes from a girl aged 5 to 17 in good health and CMV-seropositive. The CDR3 sequence is CASSSRTGWDEKLFF. The CDR3 coding sequence is TGTGCCAGCAGCTCGCGGACAGGCTGGGATGAAAAACTGTTTTTT.